Below are 31 T cell receptor beta chains sequenced from a single sample in a study of cytomegalovirus exposure and HLA in healthy donors. Amplification used 60 Vbeta primers and 13 Jbeta primers. Sequencing was performed with immunoSEQ multiplex PCR; in TCRdb, only in-frame clones are kept and a portion is missing. The table lists 200,000 or so clones, roughly 84% of them singletons, with roughly 0.2% in the top ten. Sequencing was carried out using PBMCs. Every receptor here comes from a girl under three years old in good health and CMV-seronegative.

This rearrangement joins TRBV5-1 to TRBJ2-1; possibly TRBD2 for D (6 bases). CDR3 length equals 17 residues. V lost 0 bases to trimming and J lost 3 bases, with 16 bases between them. The germline V gene has CDR1 SGHRS and CDR2 YFSETQ. CDR3 sequence: CASSLAASVTFYNEQFF. The CDR3 coding sequence is TGCGCCAGCAGCTTGGCGGCTAGCGTCACCTTCTACAATGAGCAGTTCTTC.

This chain links TRBV6-6 with TRBJ1-1, with 12 nucleotides matching TRBD1. Germline values: CDR1 MNHNY, CDR2 SVGAGI (reference sequence). The J segment lost 4 bases and the V segment lost 6 bases, leaving 9 bases of the junction unmatched. The CDR3 contains 16 residues. CDR3 residues: CASSWDRGHGGTEAFF. The CDR3 bases are TGTGCCAGCAGCTGGGACAGGGGGCATGGGGGCACTGAAGCTTTCTTT.

The chain is built from TRBV15 and TRBJ1-1; D may be TRBD1 (6 bases). Germline CDR1 and CDR2: LNHNV and YYDKDF (reference sequence). This CDR3 contains 17 residues. Trimming stripped 0 bases from V and 7 bases from J, with 21 bases between. The CDR3 coding sequence is TGTGCCACCAGCAGAGATTCCCTCCGGACAGTTCTGTATGAAGCTTTCTTT. Its translation is CATSRDSLRTVLYEAFF. The whole variable domain, remainder taken from reference TRBV15 and TRBJ1-1, is DAMVIQNPRYQVTQFGKPVTLSCSQTLNHNVMYWYQQKSSQAPKLLFHYYDKDFNNEADTPDNFQSRRPNTSFCFLDIRSPGLGDTAMYLCATSRDSLRTVLYEAFFGQGTRLTVV.

This clone was recorded a few times. The V and J genes are TRBV5-4 and TRBJ1-3, with D maybe TRBD1 (5 bases). CDR1 is SGHNT and CDR2 is YYREEE in the germline V gene (reference sequence). V shed 0 bases and J shed 1 base, with 8 bases lying between them. This CDR3 has 15 residues. The CDR3 bases are TGTGCCAGCAGCTTGGAACAGGATTCTGGAAACACCATATATTTT. Translating gives CASSLEQDSGNTIYF.

The chain combines TRBV6-1 with TRBJ1-2; 7 bases are a match to TRBD1. V gave up 7 bases and J gave up 8 bases; unmatched junction bases: 10. Germline loops: CDR1 MNHNS, CDR2 SASEGT. The CDR3 contains 13 residues. CDR3 region: CASTKDRVGGYTF. DNA of the CDR3: TGTGCCAGCACTAAAGACAGGGTCGGCGGCTACACCTTC.

The gene calls are TRBV19 and TRBJ2-1, with D possibly TRBD1 on 8 matching bases. V lost 9 bases and J lost 0, with 15 bases in between. This CDR3 comprises 15 residues. Per germline, CDR1 LNHDA and CDR2 SQIVND (reference sequence). The CDR3 nucleotides are TGTGCCAGCCACAGGGGGGGCGACTCCTACAATGAGCAGTTCTTC. Encoded protein: CASHRGGDSYNEQFF.

The gene calls are TRBV4-2 and TRBJ1-3; D gene unclear. Per germline, CDR1 LGHNA and CDR2 YNFKEQ. This CDR3 spans 15 amino acids. V shed 4 bases and J shed 0 bases, with 10 bases lying between them. Here the CDR3 reads CASSRDPSSGNTIYF. Written as DNA, the CDR3 is TGTGCCAGCAGCCGTGATCCCAGCTCTGGAAACACCATATATTTT.

The chain joins TRBV11-2 to TRBJ2-1, with TRBD2 matching over 9 bases. CDR1 and CDR2 (germline): SGHAT, FQNNGV. The trim removed 2 bases at V and 7 bases at J, leaving 9 bases unmatched. The CDR3 loop spans 16 amino acids. The CDR3 protein is CASSLLAGGPENEQFF. The CDR3 DNA reads TGTGCCAGCAGCTTACTGGCGGGAGGGCCTGAAAATGAGCAGTTCTTC. The full variable domain, in which reference TRBV11-2 and TRBJ2-1 provide the parts outside the CDR3, is EAGVAQSPRYKIIEKRQSVAFWCNPISGHATLYWYQQILGQGPKLLIQFQNNGVVDDSQLPKDRFSAERLKGVDSTLKIQPAKLEDSAVYLCASSLLAGGPENEQFFGPGTRLTVL.

V usage is TRBV5-1 and J usage is TRBJ1-2; D remains ambiguous. The germline CDR1 and CDR2 sequences are SGHRS and YFSETQ. The CDR3 covers 15 residues. V dropped 1 base and J dropped 1 base, with 11 bases sitting between them. The CDR3 here is CASSLPGGVNYGYTF. CDR3 DNA: TGCGCCAGCAGCTTGCCAGGCGGGGTTAACTATGGCTACACCTTC.

A single count supports this clone. The chain couples TRBV9 to TRBJ2-1, with 8 nucleotides matching TRBD2. There are 16 residues in the CDR3. In germline, CDR1 is SGDLS, CDR2 YYNGEE. V shed 0 bases and J 6 bases; nucleotides not matched to a gene: 8. Written as DNA, the CDR3 is TGTGCCAGCAGCGTAGAGGCAGCGGGAGCCCTCAATGAGCAGTTCTTC. Residues: CASSVEAAGALNEQFF.

The CDR3 sequence: CASSIVDQPQHF. CDR3 sequence (DNA): TGTGCCAGTAGTATAGTAGATCAGCCCCAGCATTTT. The V and J genes are TRBV19 and TRBJ1-5; D ambiguous. The CDR3 consists of 12 residues. Trimming stripped 1 base from V and 5 bases from J, with 3 bases between. Germline V gene lookup returns CDR1 LNHDA and CDR2 SQIVND (reference sequence).

This chain uses TRBV19 with TRBJ2-5; 8 bases are shared with TRBD2. The length of the CDR3 is 15 residues. The V gene end was trimmed by 6 bases and the J gene end by 4 bases; junction bases not matched to a gene: 10. Germline lookup yields CDR1 LNHDA and CDR2 SQIVND (reference sequence). The CDR3 spells CASSPTGGAGETQYF. The CDR3 DNA follows: TGTGCCAGTAGCCCGACGGGGGGGGCCGGAGAGACCCAGTACTTC. Drawing the rest from reference TRBV19 and TRBJ2-5, the complete variable domain is DGGITQSPKYLFRKEGQNVTLSCEQNLNHDAMYWYRQDPGQGLRLIYYSQIVNDFQKGDIAEGYSVSREKKESFPLTVTSAQKNPTAFYLCASSPTGGAGETQYFGPGTRLLVL.

This sequence joins TRBV4-1 and TRBJ2-1; 12 bases align to TRBD2. CDR1 is MGHRA, CDR2 YSYEKL, per germline. CDR3 size: 16 residues. Germline trimming cut 5 bases from V and 2 bases from J; bases unmatched to any gene: 4. CDR3 loop: CASSERLAGAYNEQFF. The CDR3 DNA follows: TGCGCCAGCAGCGAGAGACTAGCGGGGGCCTACAATGAGCAGTTCTTC.

The J gene is TRBJ1-1, the V gene TRBV30; D gene uncertain. Germline CDR1 GTSNPN, CDR2 SVGIG (reference sequence). Trimming left V 4 bases short and J 2 bases short, with 8 bases between. The CDR3 sequence is 12 residues long. The CDR3 sequence: CAWTGSNTEAFF. CDR3 sequence (DNA): TGTGCCTGGACGGGGAGCAACACTGAAGCTTTCTTT.

The chain employs TRBV25-1 and TRBJ2-1, with TRBD2 as a possible D gene (6 bases). The V gene's germline CDR1 is MGHDK and CDR2 SYGVNS. Trimming removed 0 bases at V and 6 bases at J, with 12 bases between. The CDR3 is 15 amino acids. The CDR3 DNA reads as TGTGCCAGCAGTGAATACCTAGCGCAAGCCAATGAGCAGTTCTTC. Protein product: CASSEYLAQANEQFF.

The CDR3 DNA reads TGTGCCAGCGGCGGTAGGGGCGAACTACCCTACGAGCAGTACTTC. This sequence encodes CASGGRGELPYEQYF. The chain couples TRBV2 to TRBJ2-7; D is perhaps TRBD1 (5 bases). This CDR3 comprises 15 residues. CDR1 is SNHLY, CDR2 FYNNEI, per germline. Trimming removed 8 bases from V and 2 bases from J, with 19 bases in between.

This sequence joins TRBV6-4 and TRBJ1-2; 7 bases match TRBD1. The ends lost 2 bases at V and 10 bases at J; junction bases unmatched: 4. Germline-derived CDR1 and CDR2 are MRHNA and SNTAGT. The CDR3 sequence is 12 residues long. As DNA, the CDR3 is TGTGCCAGCAGTGACGGGACAGAGGACTACACCTTC. Protein sequence: CASSDGTEDYTF.

The chain links TRBV19 to TRBJ2-3, with 7 bases identical to TRBD1. The V gene end was trimmed by 3 bases and the J gene end by 6 bases; junction bases not matched to a gene: 0. CDR3 size: 12 residues. Germline CDR1 reads LNHDA; CDR2 reads SQIVND (reference sequence). Here the CDR3 DNA reads TGTGCCAGTAGTATGGACAGGGATACGCAGTATTTT. Translating gives CASSMDRDTQYF.

The CDR3 nucleotides are TGTGCCAGCGGAGCAGGGGGTAGAGATGGCGGGGAGCTGTTTTTT. This sequence encodes CASGAGGRDGGELFF. This sequence joins TRBV7-3 and TRBJ2-2, with TRBD1 matching 7 bases. Unmatched junction bases numbered 13, after V lost 8 bases and J lost 7 bases. Germline V gives CDR1 SGHTA, CDR2 FQGTGA. The CDR3 consists of 15 residues. Based on the CDR3 plus reference TRBV7-3 and TRBJ2-2, the full variable domain is GAGVSQTPSNKVTEKGKYVELRCDPISGHTALYWYRQSLGQGPEFLIYFQGTGAADDSGLPNDRFFAVRPEGSVSTLKIQRTERGDSAVYLCASGAGGRDGGELFFGEGSRLTVL.

This clone was seen once. The chain links TRBV7-9 to TRBJ1-2, with 9 bases that match TRBD1. The CDR3 spans 16 residues. Germline loops: CDR1 SEHNR, CDR2 FQNEAQ (reference sequence). V lost 8 bases, J lost 9 bases, and 19 bases stayed unmatched. The CDR3 loop is CASYSLTGTGSNRYTF. The CDR3 DNA reads TGTGCCAGCTACTCCCTTACCGGGACAGGGAGTAACCGCTACACCTTC. The full variable domain, rest sourced from reference TRBV7-9 and TRBJ1-2, is DTGVSQNPRHKITKRGQNVTFRCDPISEHNRLYWYRQTLGQGPEFLTYFQNEAQLEKSRLLSDRFSAERPKGSFSTLEIQRTEQGDSAMYLCASYSLTGTGSNRYTFGSGTRLTVV.

This clone was picked up one time. The V and J genes are TRBV6-5 and TRBJ2-1, with TRBD2 matching over 14 bases. Germline V gene lookup returns CDR1 MNHEY and CDR2 SVGAGI. V gave up 5 bases and J gave up 9 bases; unmatched junction bases: 3. The CDR3 contains 14 residues. CDR3 protein: CASSGLAGGPEQFF. CDR3 DNA: TGTGCCAGCAGTGGACTAGCGGGAGGACCTGAGCAGTTCTTC.

V usage is TRBV7-2 and J usage is TRBJ2-7, with 14 bases fitting TRBD2. Germline V gene sequence: CDR1 SGHTA, CDR2 FQGNSA. Unmatched junction bases numbered 6, after V lost 5 bases and J lost 6 bases. The CDR3 is 15 residues long. Here the CDR3 DNA reads TGTGCCAGCAGCCCCCGACTAGCGGGAGGGACCGAGCAGTACTTC. Its protein product is CASSPRLAGGTEQYF.

This clone was counted between two and nine times. The chain has TRBV5-8 and TRBJ1-5; a weak D match, TRBD1 (6 bases). The CDR3 consists of 16 residues. Germline assignment: CDR1 SGHTS and CDR2 YDEGEE. The V end was cut by 4 bases, the J end by 0 bases, with 14 bases between. CDR3 in amino acids: CASSPGQSYSNQPQHF. CDR3 coding DNA: TGTGCCAGCAGCCCAGGACAGTCATATAGCAATCAGCCCCAGCATTTT.

This clone was found once. This sequence joins TRBV5-6 and TRBJ1-3; weak D call: TRBD1 (6 bases). Per germline, CDR1 SGHDT and CDR2 YYEEEE. The CDR3 consists of 14 residues. Trimming took off 5 bases at V and 2 bases at J, with 11 bases between the two ends. The CDR3 region has the DNA TGTGCCAGCAGGATGCAGGGGACTGGAAACACCATATATTTT. Residues: CASRMQGTGNTIYF. Complete variable domain (other parts from reference TRBV5-6 and TRBJ1-3): DAGVTQSPTHLIKTRGQQVTLRCSPKSGHDTVSWYQQALGQGPQFIFQYYEEEERQRGNFPDRFSGHQFPNYSSELNVNALLLGDSALYLCASRMQGTGNTIYFGEGSWLTVV.

This clone was seen a single time. The chain combines TRBV10-1 with TRBJ2-7, with TRBD1 matching over 8 bases. This CDR3 comprises 14 residues. The germline CDR1 and CDR2 sequences are WNHNN and SYGVQD (reference sequence). Trimming at V came to 11 bases and at J to 4 bases, leaving 13 bases not matched to a gene. Here the CDR3 reads CAGRQGSDWYEQYF. In DNA form, the CDR3 reads TGCGCCGGGCGACAGGGGTCGGACTGGTACGAGCAGTACTTC.

This chain joins TRBV21-1 and TRBJ2-7; the table's D gene call, TRBD2, was not cross checked with the DNA. TRBV21-1 constitutes a pseudogene. This CDR3 contains 9 residues. The CDR3 nucleotides read TGTGCCAGCACTCGCGAGCAGTACTTC. Translating gives CASTREQYF.

The V and J genes are TRBV6-8 and TRBJ2-3; TRBD2 agrees at 7 bases. V dropped 0 bases and J dropped 2; count of bases not matched to a gene: 8. Germline V gene sequence: CDR1 MNHGY, CDR2 SAAAGT. This CDR3 is built from 17 residues. CDR3: CASSYSRGSNDTDTQYF. For the CDR3, the DNA is TGTGCCAGCAGTTACTCTCGCGGGAGCAATGACACAGATACGCAGTATTTT.

This clone was detected a few times. The chain is built from TRBV5-1 and TRBJ2-3; 9 nucleotides match TRBD1. The germline V gene has CDR1 SGHRS and CDR2 YFSETQ. CDR3 size: 16 residues. Trimming took 0 bases from V and 0 from J; bases not matched to a gene: 2. The CDR3 DNA reads TGCGCCAGCAGCTTGGCCGGGACAGGGAGCACAGATACGCAGTATTTT. Translation: CASSLAGTGSTDTQYF.

This clone was seen once. This chain connects TRBV6-6 to TRBJ2-7; D is undetermined. The CDR3 has 10 amino acids. CDR1 and CDR2 (germline): MNHNY, SVGAGI (reference sequence). Trimming took off 6 bases at V and 6 bases at J, with 6 bases between the two ends. The CDR3 DNA sequence: TGTGCCAGCAGCTCGGGCGAGCAGTACTTC. It encodes CASSSGEQYF.

This rearrangement joins TRBV18 to TRBJ2-7, with 11 bases lining up with TRBD2. Trimming took 5 bases from V and 3 from J; bases not matched to a gene: 3. Germline values: CDR1 KGHSH, CDR2 LQKENI. This CDR3 has 14 residues. In nucleotides, the CDR3 is TGTGCCAGCTCATTCGGGACTAGCGGCTACGAGCAGTACTTC. Its protein product is CASSFGTSGYEQYF.

The chain joins TRBV6-1 to TRBJ2-2, with a tentative D call TRBD2 (6 bases). The CDR3 runs to 15 residues. V was pared by 5 bases and J by 5 bases, with 15 bases between. Germline-derived CDR1 and CDR2 are MNHNS and SASEGT. DNA for the CDR3: TGTGCCAGCAGTCCCCGGGACTCCCGGACCGGGGAGCTGTTTTTT. It encodes CASSPRDSRTGELFF.